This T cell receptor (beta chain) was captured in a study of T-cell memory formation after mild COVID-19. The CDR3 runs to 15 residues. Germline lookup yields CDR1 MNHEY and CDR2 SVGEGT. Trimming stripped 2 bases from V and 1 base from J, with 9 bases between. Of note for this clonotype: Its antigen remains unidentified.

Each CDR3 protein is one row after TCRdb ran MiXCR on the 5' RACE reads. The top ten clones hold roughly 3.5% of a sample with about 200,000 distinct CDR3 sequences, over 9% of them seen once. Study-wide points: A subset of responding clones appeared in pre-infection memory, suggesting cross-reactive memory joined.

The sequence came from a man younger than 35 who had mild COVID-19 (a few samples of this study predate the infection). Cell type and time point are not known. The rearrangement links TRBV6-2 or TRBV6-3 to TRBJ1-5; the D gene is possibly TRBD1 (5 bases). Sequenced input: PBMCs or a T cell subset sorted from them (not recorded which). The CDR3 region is CASSYGAWSNQPQHF. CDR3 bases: TGTGCCAGCAGTTACGGGGCATGGAGCAATCAGCCCCAGCATTTT.